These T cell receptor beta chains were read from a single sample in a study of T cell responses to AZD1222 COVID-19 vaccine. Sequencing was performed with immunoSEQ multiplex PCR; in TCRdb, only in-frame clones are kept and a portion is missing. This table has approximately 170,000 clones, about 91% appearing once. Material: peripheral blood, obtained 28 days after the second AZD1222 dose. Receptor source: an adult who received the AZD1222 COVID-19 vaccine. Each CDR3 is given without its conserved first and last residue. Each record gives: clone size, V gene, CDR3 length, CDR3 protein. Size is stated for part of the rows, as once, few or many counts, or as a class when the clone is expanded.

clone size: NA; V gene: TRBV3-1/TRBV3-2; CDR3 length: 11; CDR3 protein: ASSQSGTNEAF
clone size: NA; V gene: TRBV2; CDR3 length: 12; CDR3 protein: ASTRAWGGETQY
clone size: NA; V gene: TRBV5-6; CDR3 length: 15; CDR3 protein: ASSLEGSTGGSQPQH
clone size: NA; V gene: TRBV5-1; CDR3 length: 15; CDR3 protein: ASSLGQGGANNSPLH
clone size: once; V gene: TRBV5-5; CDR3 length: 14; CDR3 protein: ASSLGTGGTYNEQF
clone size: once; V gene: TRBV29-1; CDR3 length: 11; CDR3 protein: SVDPSPPGEQF
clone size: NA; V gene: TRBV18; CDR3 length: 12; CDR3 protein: ASSPQGEGTEAF
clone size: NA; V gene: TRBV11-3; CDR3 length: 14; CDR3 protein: ASKPFETGGGKTQY
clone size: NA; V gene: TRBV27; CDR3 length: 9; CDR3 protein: ASRYRKEQY
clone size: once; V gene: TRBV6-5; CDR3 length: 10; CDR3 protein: ASRNRNYGYT
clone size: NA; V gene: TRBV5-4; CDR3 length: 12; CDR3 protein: ASSLAGPNTEAF
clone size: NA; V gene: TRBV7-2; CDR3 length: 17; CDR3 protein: ASSLVGGGRTSSGNTIY
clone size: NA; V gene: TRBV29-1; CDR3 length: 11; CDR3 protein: SAVRQGGTEAF
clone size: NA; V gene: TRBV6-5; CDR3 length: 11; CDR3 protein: ASSYSGRDGYT
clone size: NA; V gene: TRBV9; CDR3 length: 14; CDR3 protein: ASSVVGQPNTGELF
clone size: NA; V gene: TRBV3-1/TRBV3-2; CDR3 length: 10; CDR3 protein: ASSDRGYGYT
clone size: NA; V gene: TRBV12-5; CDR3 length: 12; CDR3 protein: ASGLYRVTGELF
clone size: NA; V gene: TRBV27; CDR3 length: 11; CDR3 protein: ASSSLKATEAF
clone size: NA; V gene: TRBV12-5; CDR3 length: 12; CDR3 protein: ASGLGQGSTPLH
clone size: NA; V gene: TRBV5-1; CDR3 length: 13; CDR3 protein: ASSLRTGALYEQY
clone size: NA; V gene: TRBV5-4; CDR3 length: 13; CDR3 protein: ASSLGGSSYNEQF
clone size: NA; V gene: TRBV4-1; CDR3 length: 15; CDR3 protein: ASSRTSRSLNTGELF
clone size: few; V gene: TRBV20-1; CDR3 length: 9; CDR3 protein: SARENYGYT
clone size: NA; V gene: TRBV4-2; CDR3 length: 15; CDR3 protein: ASSQGFQTGFYSPLH
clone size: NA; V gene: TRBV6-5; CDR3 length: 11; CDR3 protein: ASRRDGLGGYT
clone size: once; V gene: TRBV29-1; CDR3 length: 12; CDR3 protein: SVEGPGEFTEAF
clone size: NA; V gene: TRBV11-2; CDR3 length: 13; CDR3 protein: ASSALGGMASEAF
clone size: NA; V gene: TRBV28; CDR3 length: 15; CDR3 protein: ASRRDRPTRGNSPLH
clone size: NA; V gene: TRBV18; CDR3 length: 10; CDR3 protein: ASSLGRGLLT
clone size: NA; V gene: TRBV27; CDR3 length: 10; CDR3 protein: ASSHTLGEQY
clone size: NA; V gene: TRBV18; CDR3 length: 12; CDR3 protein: ASSPRDRWNEQY
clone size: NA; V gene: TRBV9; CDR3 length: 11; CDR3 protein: ASSVVTENTIY
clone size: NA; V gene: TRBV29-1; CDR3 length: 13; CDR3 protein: SVADSAWGNQPQH
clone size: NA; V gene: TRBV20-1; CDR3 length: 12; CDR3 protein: SASEWLQNNEQF
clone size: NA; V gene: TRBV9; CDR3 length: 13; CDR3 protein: ASSVAPFMNTEAF
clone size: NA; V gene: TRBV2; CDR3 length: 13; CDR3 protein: ASSDDSPVPPGYT
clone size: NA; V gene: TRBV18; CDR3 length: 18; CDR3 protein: ASSLNPTGTSGSSYNEQF
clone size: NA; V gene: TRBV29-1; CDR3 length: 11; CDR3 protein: SVQQGAGEKLF
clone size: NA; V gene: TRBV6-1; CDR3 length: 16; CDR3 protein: ASSDVVGGSISNQPQH
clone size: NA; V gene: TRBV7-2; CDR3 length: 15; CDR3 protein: ASSLLTRLGGTDTQY
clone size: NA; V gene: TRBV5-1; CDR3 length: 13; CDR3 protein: ASKAELASGNTIY
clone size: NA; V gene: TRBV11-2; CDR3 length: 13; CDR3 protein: ASSLGDRGDGGYT
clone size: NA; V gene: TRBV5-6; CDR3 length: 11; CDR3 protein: ASSFNVHNEQF
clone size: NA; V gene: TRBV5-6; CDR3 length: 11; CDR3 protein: ASSLYMEETQY
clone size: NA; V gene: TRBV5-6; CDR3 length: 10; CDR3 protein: ASSPPAGEQF
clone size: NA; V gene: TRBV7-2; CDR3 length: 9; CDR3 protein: ASSFTDTQY
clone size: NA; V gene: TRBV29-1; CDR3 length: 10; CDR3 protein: SADRGGYGYT
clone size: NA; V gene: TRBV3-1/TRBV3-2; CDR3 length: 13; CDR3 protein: ASSATGAFSYGYT
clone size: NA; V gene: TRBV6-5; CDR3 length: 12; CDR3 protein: ASSSKARAYEQY